The source of this T cell receptor beta chain is a study of technical replicates of blood from a few donors. Germline V CDR1 and CDR2: MGHDK, SYGVNS. Trimming removed 1 base from V and 8 bases from J, with 14 bases in between. The CDR3 loop spans 15 amino acids. Clones were sequenced by immunoSEQ multiplex PCR, and TCRdb holds only the in-frame ones, with some missing. The sample yields tens of thousands of clones, roughly 94% seen once. Input material: T cells isolated from PBMCs. V gene TRBV25-1 combines with J gene TRBJ1-4, with D perhaps TRBD1 (5 bases). The source is a human donor in good health. DNA of the CDR3: TGTGCCAGCAGTGAATGGAGTCAGGGAGGGGAAAAACTGTTTTTT. It specifies CASSEWSQGGEKLFF.